The clone carrying this T cell receptor beta chain has ten or more counts. Its target is unknown. TCRdb recomputed calls from the 5' RACE reads with MiXCR, one row per CDR3 protein. The table records more than 80,000 distinct CDR3 sequences, around 12% of them present only once. Time point here: sample taken at primary tumor resection. Whole RNA obtained from tumor, nontumor lung or frozen PBMC underwent sequencing without sorting. This sample was included in a study of spatial heterogeneity in lung cancer. The CDR3 runs 15 residues. Trimming left V 5 bases short and J 0 bases short, with 12 bases between. Germline V gives CDR1 SEHNR, CDR2 FQNEAQ (reference sequence). Regarding the study as a whole: Ubiquitous expanded tumor TCRs appeared in blood more at resection than follow-up.

The gene calls are TRBV7-9 and TRBJ2-3; D not resolved. The receptor was isolated from a male donor with early-stage non-small cell lung cancer. Sequenced here: PBMCs, sampled at surgery. CDR3 nucleotide sequence: TGTGCCAGCAGCACCCGACCAGCTAGCACAGATACGCAGTATTTT. Translating gives CASSTRPASTDTQYF.